The clone carrying this TCR beta chain was observed a few times. Assay used: immunoSEQ multiplex PCR; TCRdb lists only in-frame clones, some missing. The repertoire includes 75,000 to 100,000 clones, approximately 86% of them detected once, and around an eighth sits in the top ten. These data are taken from a study of control samples from healthy donors and cancer patients. The ends were cut back, 7 bases at V and 4 bases at J, with 16 bases in the middle. Per germline, CDR1 MNHEY and CDR2 SVGAGI. The CDR3 runs 14 residues. The source of this sequence is a man under 40 in good health. Material for sequencing was blood. The chain has TRBV6-5 and TRBJ2-5; possible D gene TRBD1, 5 bases. In DNA, the CDR3 is TGTGCCAGCATGCGAGACACCGACAGAGAGACCCAGTACTTC. Amino acids: CASMRDTDRETQYF.